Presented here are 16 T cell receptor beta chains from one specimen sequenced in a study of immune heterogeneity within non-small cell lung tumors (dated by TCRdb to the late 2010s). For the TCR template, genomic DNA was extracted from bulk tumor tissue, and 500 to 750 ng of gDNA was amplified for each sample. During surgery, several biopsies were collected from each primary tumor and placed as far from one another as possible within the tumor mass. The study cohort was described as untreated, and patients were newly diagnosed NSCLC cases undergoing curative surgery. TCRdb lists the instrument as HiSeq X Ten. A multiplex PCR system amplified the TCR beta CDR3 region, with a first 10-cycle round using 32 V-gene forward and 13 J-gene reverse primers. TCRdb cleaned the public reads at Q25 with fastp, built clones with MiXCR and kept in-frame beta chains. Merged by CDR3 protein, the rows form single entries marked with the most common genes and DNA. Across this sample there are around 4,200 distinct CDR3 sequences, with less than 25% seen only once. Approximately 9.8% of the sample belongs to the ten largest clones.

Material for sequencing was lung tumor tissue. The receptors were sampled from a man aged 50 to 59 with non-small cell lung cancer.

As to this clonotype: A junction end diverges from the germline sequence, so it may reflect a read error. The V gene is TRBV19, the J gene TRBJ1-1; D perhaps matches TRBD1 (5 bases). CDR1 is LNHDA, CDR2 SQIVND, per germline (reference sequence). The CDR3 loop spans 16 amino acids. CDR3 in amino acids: CASRGGRAGGHTEALF. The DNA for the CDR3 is TGTGCCAGTCGAGGTGGGAGAGCGGGCGGACACACTGAAGCTTTATTT.

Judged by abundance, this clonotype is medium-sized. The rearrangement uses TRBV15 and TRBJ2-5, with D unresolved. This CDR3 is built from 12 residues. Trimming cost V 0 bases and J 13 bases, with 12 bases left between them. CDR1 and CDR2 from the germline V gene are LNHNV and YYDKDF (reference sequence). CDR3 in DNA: TGTGCCACCAGCAGAGATATTGGGCGTCTGTACTTC. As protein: CATSRDIGRLYF.

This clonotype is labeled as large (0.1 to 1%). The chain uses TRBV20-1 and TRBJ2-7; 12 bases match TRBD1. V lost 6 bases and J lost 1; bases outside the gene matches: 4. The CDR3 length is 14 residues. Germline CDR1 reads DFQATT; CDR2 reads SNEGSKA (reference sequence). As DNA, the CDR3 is TGCAGTGCAACGGGACAGGGGGCTTCCTACGAGCAGTACTTC. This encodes CSATGQGASYEQYF.

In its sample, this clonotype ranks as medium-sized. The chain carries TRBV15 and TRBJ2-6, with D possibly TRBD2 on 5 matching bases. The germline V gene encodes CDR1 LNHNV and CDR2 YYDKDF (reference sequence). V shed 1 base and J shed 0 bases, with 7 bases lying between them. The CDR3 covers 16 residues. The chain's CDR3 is CATSRGGSSGANVLTF. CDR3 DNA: TGTGCCACCAGCAGAGGAGGGAGCTCTGGGGCCAACGTCCTGACTTTC.

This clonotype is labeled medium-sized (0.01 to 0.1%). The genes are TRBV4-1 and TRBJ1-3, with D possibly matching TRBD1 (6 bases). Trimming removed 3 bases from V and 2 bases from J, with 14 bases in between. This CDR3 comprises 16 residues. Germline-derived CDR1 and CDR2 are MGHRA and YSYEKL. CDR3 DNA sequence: TGCGCCAGCAGCCATCTCCTGGGGACAACTGGAAACACCATATATTTT. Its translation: CASSHLLGTTGNTIYF.

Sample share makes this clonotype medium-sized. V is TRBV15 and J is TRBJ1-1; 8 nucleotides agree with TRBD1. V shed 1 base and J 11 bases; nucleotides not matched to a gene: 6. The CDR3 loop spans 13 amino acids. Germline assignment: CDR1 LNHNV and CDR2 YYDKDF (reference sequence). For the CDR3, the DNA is TGTGCCACCAGCAGAGGGGACAGGCCGCAGGCTTTCTTT. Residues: CATSRGDRPQAFF.

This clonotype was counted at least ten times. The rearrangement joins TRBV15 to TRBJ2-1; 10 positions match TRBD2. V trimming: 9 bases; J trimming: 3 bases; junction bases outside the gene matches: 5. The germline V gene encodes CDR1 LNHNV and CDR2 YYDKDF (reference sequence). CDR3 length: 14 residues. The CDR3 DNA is TGTGCCACTAGGAGCGGGGGGGACTACAATGAGCAGTTCTTC. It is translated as CATRSGGDYNEQFF.

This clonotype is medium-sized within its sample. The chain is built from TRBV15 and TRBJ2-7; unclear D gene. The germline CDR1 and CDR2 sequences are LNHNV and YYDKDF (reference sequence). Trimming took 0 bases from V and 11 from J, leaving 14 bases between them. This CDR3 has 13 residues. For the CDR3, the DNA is TGTGCCACCAGCAGAGATTACGACCCCCCGGAGTACTTC. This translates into CATSRDYDPPEYF.

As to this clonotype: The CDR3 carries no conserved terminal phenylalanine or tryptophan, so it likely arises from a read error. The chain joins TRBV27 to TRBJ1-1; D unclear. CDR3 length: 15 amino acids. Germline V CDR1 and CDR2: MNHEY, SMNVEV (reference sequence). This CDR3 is CASSLLPSVNTDAFL. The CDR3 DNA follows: TGTGCCAGCAGTTTATTACCCTCGGTGAACACTGATGCTTTCCTT.

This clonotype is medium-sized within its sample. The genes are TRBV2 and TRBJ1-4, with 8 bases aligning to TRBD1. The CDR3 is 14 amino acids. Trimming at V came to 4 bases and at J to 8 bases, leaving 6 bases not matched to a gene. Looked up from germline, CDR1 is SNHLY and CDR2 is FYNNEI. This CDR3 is CASSGRTGREKLFF. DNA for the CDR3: TGTGCCAGCAGTGGAAGGACAGGGAGGGAAAAACTGTTTTTT.

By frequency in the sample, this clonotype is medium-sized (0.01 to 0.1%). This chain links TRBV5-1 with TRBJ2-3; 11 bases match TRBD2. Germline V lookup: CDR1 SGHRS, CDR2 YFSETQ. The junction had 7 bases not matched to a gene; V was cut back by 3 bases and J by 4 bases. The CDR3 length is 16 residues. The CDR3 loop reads CASSSGTSGSADTQYF. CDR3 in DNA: TGCGCCAGCAGCTCAGGTACTAGCGGGAGTGCAGATACGCAGTATTTT.

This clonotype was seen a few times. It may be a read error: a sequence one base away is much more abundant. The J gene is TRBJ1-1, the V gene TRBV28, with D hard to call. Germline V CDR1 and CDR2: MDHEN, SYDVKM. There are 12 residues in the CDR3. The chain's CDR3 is CASRRWSTEALF. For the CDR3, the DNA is TGTGCCAGCAGGAGGTGGAGCACTGAAGCTCTCTTT.

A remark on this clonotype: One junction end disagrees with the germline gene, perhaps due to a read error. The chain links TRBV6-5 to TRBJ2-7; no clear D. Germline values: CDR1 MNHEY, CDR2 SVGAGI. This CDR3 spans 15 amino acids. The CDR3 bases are TGTGCCAGCAGTTACTCGACGCCACAGTCCTACGAGCAGTCCTTC. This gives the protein CASSYSTPQSYEQSF.

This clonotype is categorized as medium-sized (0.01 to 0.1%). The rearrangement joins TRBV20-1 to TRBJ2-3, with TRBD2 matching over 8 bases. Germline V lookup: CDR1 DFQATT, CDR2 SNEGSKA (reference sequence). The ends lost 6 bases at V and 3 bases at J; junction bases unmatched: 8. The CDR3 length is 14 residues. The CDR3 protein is CSAPPGGKTDTQYF. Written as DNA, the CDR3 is TGCAGTGCGCCCCCGGGAGGGAAGACAGATACGCAGTATTTT.

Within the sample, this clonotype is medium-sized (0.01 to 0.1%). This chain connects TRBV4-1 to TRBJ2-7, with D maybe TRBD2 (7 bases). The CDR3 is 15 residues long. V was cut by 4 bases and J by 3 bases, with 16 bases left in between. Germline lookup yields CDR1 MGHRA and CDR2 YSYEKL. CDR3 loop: CASSLGPGGLYEQYF. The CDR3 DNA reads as TGCGCCAGCAGCCTCGGACCCGGGGGGCTCTACGAGCAGTACTTC.

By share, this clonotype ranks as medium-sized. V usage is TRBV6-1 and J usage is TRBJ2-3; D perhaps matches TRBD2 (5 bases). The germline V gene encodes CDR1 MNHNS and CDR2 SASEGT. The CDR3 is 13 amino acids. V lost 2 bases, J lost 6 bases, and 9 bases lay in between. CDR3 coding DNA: TGTGCCAGCAGTGAAATGACGGGGGATACGCAGTATTTT. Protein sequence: CASSEMTGDTQYF.